These 17 T cell receptor beta chains were sequenced from one sample in a study of blood T cell repertoires in COVID-19. Sequenced by immunoSEQ multiplex PCR; TCRdb stores in-frame clones only, minus some. The profile shows 54,000 or so clones, approximately 83% of them singletons. The source material was peripheral blood. The origin of the receptors is a woman aged 80 or older with acute or convalescent COVID-19.

V gene TRBV9 combines with J gene TRBJ1-1; the D gene is possibly TRBD1 (5 bases). Trimming pared 4 bases from V and 0 bases from J, leaving 10 bases between. From germline, CDR1 is SGDLS and CDR2 YYNGEE. The CDR3 sequence is 14 residues long. The CDR3 loop is CASSPGSMNTEAFF. The CDR3 DNA follows: TGTGCCAGCAGCCCAGGGTCCATGAACACTGAAGCTTTCTTT.

The rearrangement links TRBV28 to TRBJ2-7; D uncertain. Germline V gives CDR1 MDHEN, CDR2 SYDVKM. The CDR3 runs to 12 residues. V was clipped by 9 bases and J by 2 bases, with 11 bases between them. The DNA for the CDR3 is TGTGCCAGTTCTGCAGGTACCTACGAGCAGTACTTC. Its translation: CASSAGTYEQYF. The whole variable domain, remainder taken from reference TRBV28 and TRBJ2-7, is DVKVTQSSRYLVKRTGEKVFLECVQDMDHENMFWYRQDPGLGLRLIYFSYDVKMKEKGDIPEGYSVSREKKERFSLILESASTNQTSMYLCASSAGTYEQYFGPGTRLTVT.

V is TRBV6-5 and J is TRBJ1-2, with 8 bases identical to TRBD1. The junction had 7 bases not matched to a gene; V was cut back by 4 bases and J by 6 bases. CDR3 length: 14 amino acids. The germline CDR1 and CDR2 sequences are MNHEY and SVGAGI. CDR3 amino acids: CASSSSTGDHGYTF. CDR3 sequence (DNA): TGTGCCAGCAGTTCGTCGACAGGGGACCATGGCTACACCTTC.

The chain has TRBV6-5 and TRBJ2-7; TRBD2 agrees at 14 bases. Per germline, CDR1 MNHEY and CDR2 SVGAGI. V was pared by 6 bases and J by 9 bases, with 7 bases of the junction left unmatched. The CDR3 spans 14 residues. As DNA, the CDR3 is TGTGCCAGCAGCCGACTAGCGGGAGGGCCGGTGCAGTACTTC. As protein: CASSRLAGGPVQYF.

The chain recombines TRBV15 with TRBJ2-3; 10 bases agree with TRBD2. After removal of 6 bases from V and 6 bases from J, the junction contained 15 bases not matched to a gene. The CDR3 is made up of 17 amino acids. Germline CDR1 is LNHNV and CDR2 is YYDKDF (reference sequence). The CDR3 nucleotides read TGTGCCACCAGAGGGCCGACAGCGGGAGGGCTGGGGGATACGCAGTATTTT. The encoded protein is CATRGPTAGGLGDTQYF.

This clone was counted a few times. The rearrangement links TRBV19 to TRBJ1-4; D remains ambiguous. The CDR3 covers 13 residues. CDR1 is LNHDA and CDR2 is SQIVND in the germline V gene (reference sequence). V lost 3 bases and J 8 bases, leaving 10 bases between the germline ends. This CDR3 reads CASSIVIQEKLFF. CDR3 nucleotide sequence: TGTGCCAGTAGTATTGTCATTCAGGAAAAACTGTTTTTT.

The CDR3 spells CASSFRVSGAHQPQHF. The CDR3 DNA reads as TGTGCCAGCAGCTTTAGGGTATCAGGGGCCCATCAGCCCCAGCATTTT. The chain couples TRBV5-8 to TRBJ1-5; maybe TRBD1 (6 bases). The CDR3 runs 16 residues. Germline V gene data show CDR1 as SGHTS and CDR2 as YDEGEE. V gave up 2 bases and J gave up 5 bases, with 17 bases separating them.

This chain connects TRBV24-1 to TRBJ2-3; D might be TRBD1 (6 bases). This CDR3 has 15 residues. Trimming pared 0 bases from V and 4 bases from J, leaving 10 bases between. From germline, CDR1 is KGHDR and CDR2 SFDVKD. CDR3 in amino acids: CATSDLQGSADTQYF. CDR3 DNA: TGTGCCACCAGTGATTTGCAGGGGTCCGCAGATACGCAGTATTTT.

The V gene is TRBV2, the J gene TRBJ2-6; D is perhaps TRBD1 (6 bases). Trimming stripped 7 bases from V and 0 bases from J, with 10 bases between. Germline V gives CDR1 SNHLY, CDR2 FYNNEI. There are 15 residues in the CDR3. CDR3 nucleotide sequence: TGTGCCAGCAATACAGGGCCCTCTGGGGCCAACGTCCTGACTTTC. As protein: CASNTGPSGANVLTF.

The chain carries TRBV27 and TRBJ2-1; D remains ambiguous. Germline V gives CDR1 MNHEY, CDR2 SMNVEV (reference sequence). The CDR3 is 18 residues long. Trimming took off 7 bases at V and 0 bases at J, with 22 bases between the two ends. The CDR3 nucleotides are TGTGCCAGCACTCCCACAGAAATCCCAAAGAGCTCCTACAATGAGCAGTTCTTC. This encodes CASTPTEIPKSSYNEQFF.

The chain joins TRBV19 to TRBJ1-1, with D uncertain. CDR1 LNHDA and CDR2 SQIVND come from the germline V gene (reference sequence). CDR3 size: 13 residues. V was trimmed by 0 bases and J by 3 bases, leaving 5 bases between them. The CDR3 is CASSIEGYTEAFF. CDR3 coding DNA: TGTGCCAGTAGTATAGAGGGCTACACTGAAGCTTTCTTT.

This chain links TRBV5-1 with TRBJ1-1; tentatively, D is TRBD1 (6 bases). Germline CDR1 reads SGHRS; CDR2 reads YFSETQ. The CDR3 extends over 14 amino acids. V dropped 4 bases and J dropped 1 base, with 11 bases sitting between them. The CDR3 is CASSKTGPNTEAFF. In DNA form, the CDR3 reads TGCGCCAGCAGCAAAACAGGGCCGAACACTGAAGCTTTCTTT.

The genes are TRBV5-1 and TRBJ1-4; D is possibly TRBD1 (5 bases). The germline V gene has CDR1 SGHRS and CDR2 YFSETQ. Between the trimmed V and J ends, which lost 5 bases and 4 bases, there was a span of 12 bases. The length of the CDR3 is 14 residues. CDR3 region: CASSSGGINEKLFF. CDR3 nucleotides: TGCGCCAGCAGTAGCGGGGGGATTAATGAAAAACTGTTTTTT.

The chain joins TRBV2 to TRBJ2-5; 7 bases line up with TRBD2. There are 15 residues in the CDR3. Trimming removed 6 bases from V and 4 bases from J; junction bases left unmatched: 11. The V gene's germline CDR1 is SNHLY and CDR2 FYNNEI. CDR3 region: CASRGFMGGGETQYF. As DNA, the CDR3 is TGTGCCAGCAGGGGCTTTATGGGCGGGGGAGAGACCCAGTACTTC. Combining the CDR3 with reference TRBV2 and TRBJ2-5 gives the whole variable domain EPEVTQTPSHQVTQMGQEVILRCVPISNHLYFYWYRQILGQKVEFLVSFYNNEISEKSEIFDDQFSVERPDGSNFTLKIRSTKLEDSAMYFCASRGFMGGGETQYFGPGTRLLVL.

This chain connects TRBV5-4 to TRBJ2-7; TRBD2 matches at 11 bases. The germline gives CDR1 SGHNT, CDR2 YYREEE (reference sequence). The CDR3 has 16 residues. With V trimmed by 2 bases and J by 6 bases, 10 bases remained unmatched. CDR3 protein: CASSLLAGAPGVEQYF. In DNA, the CDR3 is TGTGCCAGCAGCTTACTAGCGGGGGCCCCAGGGGTCGAGCAGTACTTC.

The chain employs TRBV24-1 and TRBJ2-5, with D tentatively TRBD2 (7 bases). The CDR3 runs to 15 residues. V was cut by 0 bases and J by 4 bases, with 11 bases left in between. Germline lookup yields CDR1 KGHDR and CDR2 SFDVKD. In nucleotides, the CDR3 is TGTGCCACCAGTGATTTGCGGGGGGCAATAGAGACCCAGTACTTC. Translating it yields CATSDLRGAIETQYF.

This chain links TRBV6-1 with TRBJ2-2, with 10 bases identical to TRBD1. V lost 4 bases and J lost 2; bases outside the gene matches: 4. Per germline, CDR1 MNHNS and CDR2 SASEGT. CDR3 length: 16 amino acids. The CDR3 here is CASSGGQGTNTGELFF. DNA of the CDR3: TGTGCCAGCAGTGGGGGACAGGGGACTAACACCGGGGAGCTGTTTTTT.